The clone carrying this TCR beta chain was detected a few times. The data were obtained in a study of beta chain features in type 1 diabetes. Every isolated RNA sample was fully reverse transcribed, so sequencing captured expressed TCRB transcripts. Method: immunoSEQ multiplex PCR; TCRdb's copy keeps in-frame clones and lacks some. In the table there are about 360,000 clones, 10% to 15% of which are singletons. The CDR3 sequence is 16 residues long. V lost 6 bases and J lost 5, with 23 bases in between. CDR1 is SEHNR, CDR2 FQNEAQ, per germline (reference sequence). The sequenced material came from naive CD4+ T cells from blood. V gene TRBV7-9 combines with J gene TRBJ2-7; a weak D match, TRBD2 (5 bases). This receptor was obtained from a man aged 18-30 years in good health. This chain's CDR3 is CASSLTGWSGRNEQYF. The CDR3 nucleotides read TGTGCCAGCAGTTTAACGGGGTGGAGTGGAAGGAACGAGCAGTACTTC. Using reference TRBV7-9 and TRBJ2-7 for the parts outside the CDR3, the full variable domain is DTGVSQNPRHKITKRGQNVTFRCDPISEHNRLYWYRQTLGQGPEFLTYFQNEAQLEKSRLLSDRFSAERPKGSFSTLEIQRTEQGDSAMYLCASSLTGWSGRNEQYFGPGTRLTVT.